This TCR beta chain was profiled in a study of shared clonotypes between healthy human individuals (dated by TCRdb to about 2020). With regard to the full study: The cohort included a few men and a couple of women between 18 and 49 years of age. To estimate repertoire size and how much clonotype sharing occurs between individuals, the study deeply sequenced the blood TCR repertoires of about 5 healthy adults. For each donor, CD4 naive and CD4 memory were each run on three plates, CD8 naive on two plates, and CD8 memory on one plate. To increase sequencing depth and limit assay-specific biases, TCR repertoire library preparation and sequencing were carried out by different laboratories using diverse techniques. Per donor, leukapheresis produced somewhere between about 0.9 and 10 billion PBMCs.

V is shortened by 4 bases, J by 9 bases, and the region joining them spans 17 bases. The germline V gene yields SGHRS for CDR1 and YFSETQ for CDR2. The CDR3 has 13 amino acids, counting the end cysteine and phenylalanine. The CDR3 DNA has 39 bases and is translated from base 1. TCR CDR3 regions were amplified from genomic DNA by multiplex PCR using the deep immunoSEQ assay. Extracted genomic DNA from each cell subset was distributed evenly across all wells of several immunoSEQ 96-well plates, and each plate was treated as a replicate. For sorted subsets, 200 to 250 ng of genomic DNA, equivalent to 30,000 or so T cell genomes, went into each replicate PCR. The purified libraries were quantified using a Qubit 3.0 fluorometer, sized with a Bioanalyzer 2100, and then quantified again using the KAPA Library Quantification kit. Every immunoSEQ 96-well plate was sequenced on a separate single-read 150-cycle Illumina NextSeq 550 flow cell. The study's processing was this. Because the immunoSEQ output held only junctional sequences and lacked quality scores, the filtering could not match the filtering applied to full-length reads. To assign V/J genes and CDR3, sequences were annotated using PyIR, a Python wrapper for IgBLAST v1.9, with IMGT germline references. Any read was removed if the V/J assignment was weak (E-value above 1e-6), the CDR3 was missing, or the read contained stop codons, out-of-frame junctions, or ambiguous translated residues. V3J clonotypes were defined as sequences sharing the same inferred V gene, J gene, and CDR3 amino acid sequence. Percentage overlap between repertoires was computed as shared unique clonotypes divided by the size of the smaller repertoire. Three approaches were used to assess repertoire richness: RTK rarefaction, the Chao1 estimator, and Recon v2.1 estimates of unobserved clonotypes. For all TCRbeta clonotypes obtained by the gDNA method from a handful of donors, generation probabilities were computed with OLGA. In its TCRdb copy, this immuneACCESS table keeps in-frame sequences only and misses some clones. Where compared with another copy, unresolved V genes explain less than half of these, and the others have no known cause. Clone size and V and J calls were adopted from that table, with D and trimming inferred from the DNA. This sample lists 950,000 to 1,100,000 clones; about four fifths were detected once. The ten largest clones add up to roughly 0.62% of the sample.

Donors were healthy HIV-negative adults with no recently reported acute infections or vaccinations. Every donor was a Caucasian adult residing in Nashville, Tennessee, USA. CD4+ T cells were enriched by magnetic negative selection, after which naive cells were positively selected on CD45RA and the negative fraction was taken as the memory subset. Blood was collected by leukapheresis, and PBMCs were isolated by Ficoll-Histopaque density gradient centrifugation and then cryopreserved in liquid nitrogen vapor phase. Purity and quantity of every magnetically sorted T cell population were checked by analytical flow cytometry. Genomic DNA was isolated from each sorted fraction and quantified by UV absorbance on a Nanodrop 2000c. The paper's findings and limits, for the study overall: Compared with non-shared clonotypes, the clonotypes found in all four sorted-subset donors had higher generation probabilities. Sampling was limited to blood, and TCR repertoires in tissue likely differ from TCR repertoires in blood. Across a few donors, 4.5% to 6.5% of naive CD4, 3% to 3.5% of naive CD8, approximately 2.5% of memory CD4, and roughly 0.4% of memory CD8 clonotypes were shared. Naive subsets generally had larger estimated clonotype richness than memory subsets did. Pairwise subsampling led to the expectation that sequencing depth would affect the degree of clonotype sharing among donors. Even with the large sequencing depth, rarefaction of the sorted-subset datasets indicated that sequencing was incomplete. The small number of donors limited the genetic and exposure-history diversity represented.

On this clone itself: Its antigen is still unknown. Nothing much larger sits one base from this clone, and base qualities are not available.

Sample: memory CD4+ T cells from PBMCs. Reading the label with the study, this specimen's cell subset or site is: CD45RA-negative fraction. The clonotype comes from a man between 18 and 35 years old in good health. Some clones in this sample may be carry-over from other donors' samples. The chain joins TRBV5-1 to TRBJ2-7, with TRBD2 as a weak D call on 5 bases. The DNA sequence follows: TGCGCCAGCAGCCCTCCGGGGTGGGAGTGGCAGTACTTC. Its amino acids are CASSPPGWEWQYF.